The TCR beta chain described here comes from a study of cytomegalovirus exposure and HLA in healthy donors. While the first cohort had 600 to 800 subjects, the donors belonged to the separate validation cohort of over a hundred subjects. Repertoires were generated with immunoSEQ multiplex PCR, while TCRdb's copy carries only in-frame clones and drops some. This sample has fewer than 200,000 clones, with around 92% found just once. V was pared by 0 bases and J by 5 bases, with 18 bases between. This CDR3 contains 17 residues. CDR1 is MDHEN and CDR2 is SYDVKM in the germline V gene. The study, taken as a whole, reports: Rare TCR sequences predominated, though certain public TCRs were found in many donors. The study listed approximately 170 cytomegalovirus-associated TCR beta chains. The tendency of first-cohort TCR clusters to co-occur in the approximately 120 validation repertoires was identified by a subsequent analysis.

On this clone itself: Its antigen is undetermined.

This chain connects TRBV28 to TRBJ2-3, with D possibly TRBD2 on 7 matching bases. The clonotype comes from a man between 18 and 29 years old in good health and CMV-seropositive. The specimen sequenced was PBMCs. The CDR3 reads CASSLWLADSRGDTQYF. As DNA, the CDR3 is TGTGCCAGCAGTTTATGGCTAGCGGACAGCCGTGGAGATACGCAGTATTTT.